These T cell receptor beta chains were read from a single sample in a study of blood T cell repertoires in COVID-19. Data came from immunoSEQ multiplex PCR; TCRdb stores just in-frame clones and leaves some out. The sample holds a few hundred thousand clones, about 85% seen once. Specimen: peripheral blood. Receptors were obtained from a woman aged 18-29 years with acute or convalescent COVID-19. Each CDR3 is given with its conserved first and last residue.

V: TRBV19; J: TRBJ2-4; CDR3: CASSIALAGGSDIQYF
V: TRBV5-1; J: TRBJ1-2; CDR3: CASSLLQGANGYTF
V: TRBV7-9; J: TRBJ2-2; CDR3: CASSSRTGELFF
V: TRBV7-3; J: TRBJ2-3; CDR3: CASGVSGAADTQYF
V: TRBV27; J: TRBJ2-7; CDR3: CASSTQGRGSYEQYF
V: TRBV18; J: TRBJ2-3; CDR3: CASSRGDTQYF
V: TRBV11-2; J: TRBJ2-7; CDR3: CASSLGHPSSYEQYF
V: TRBV30; J: TRBJ2-3; CDR3: CAWSATTGLAGVTDTQYF
V: TRBV2; J: TRBJ1-2; CDR3: CASSEGQAYYGYTF
V: TRBV5-5; J: TRBJ2-5; CDR3: CASSSGLAGGLETQYF
V: TRBV7-8; J: TRBJ2-2; CDR3: CASSLGSRVPPGELFF
V: TRBV19; J: TRBJ1-1; CDR3: CASINKNTEAFF
V: TRBV11-2; J: TRBJ2-5; CDR3: CASSSGLQETQYF
V: TRBV30; J: TRBJ1-5; CDR3: CAWDLDRDNQPQHF
V: TRBV18; J: TRBJ1-6; CDR3: CASSQDRVSPLHF
V: TRBV25-1; J: TRBJ2-5; CDR3: CASMRGGETQYF
V: TRBV6-1; J: TRBJ2-5; CDR3: CASSEKVGQTQYF
V: TRBV9; J: TRBJ2-7; CDR3: CASSVSPSSYEQYF
V: TRBV6-1; J: TRBJ2-7; CDR3: CASSDRLGDEQYF
V: TRBV7-9; J: TRBJ2-1; CDR3: CASSGYEGDEQFF
V: TRBV3-1/TRBV3-2; J: TRBJ1-2; CDR3: CASSLRQGVGYTF
V: TRBV28; J: TRBJ2-1; CDR3: CASRAPDRANYNEQFF
V: TRBV19; J: TRBJ2-7; CDR3: CASRTEQYEQYF
V: TRBV28; J: TRBJ2-6; CDR3: CASSLAGTGANVLTF
V: TRBV6-1; J: TRBJ2-7; CDR3: CASTITATYEQYF
V: TRBV10-3; J: TRBJ1-2; CDR3: CAISEDREDYGYTF
V: TRBV15; J: TRBJ2-1; CDR3: CATSRITGGSYNEQFF
V: TRBV28; J: TRBJ2-1; CDR3: CASVGLAGVGEQFF
V: TRBV12-5; J: TRBJ2-3; CDR3: CASAPGEAGERDTQYF
V: TRBV2; J: TRBJ1-4; CDR3: CASSLGGQGEKLFF
V: TRBV20-1; J: TRBJ1-1; CDR3: CSNRVWAEAFF
V: TRBV9; J: TRBJ1-1; CDR3: CASSPSGGPEAFF
V: TRBV28; J: TRBJ1-2; CDR3: CASSILQTGLGYTF
V: TRBV5-1; J: TRBJ1-1; CDR3: CASSRGEGAATEAFF
V: TRBV18; J: TRBJ1-1; CDR3: CASSPRTATDTEAFF
V: TRBV27; J: TRBJ2-3; CDR3: CASSFLDSPTDTQYF
V: TRBV29-1; J: TRBJ1-2; CDR3: CSVGTGRDYGYTF
V: TRBV3-1/TRBV3-2; J: TRBJ2-7; CDR3: CASSQDRWGHSFF
V: TRBV18; J: TRBJ2-7; CDR3: CASSSGQSYEQYF
V: TRBV6-6; J: TRBJ1-6; CDR3: CASTPTGDTSPLHF
V: TRBV11-2; J: TRBJ2-3; CDR3: CASTTELTDTQYF
V: TRBV10-3; J: TRBJ2-1; CDR3: CAIGGGGNEQFF
V: TRBV5-6; J: TRBJ2-5; CDR3: CASSSVQGASRETQYF
V: TRBV7-2; J: TRBJ1-5; CDR3: CASSPYRFRNQPQHF
V: TRBV6-5; J: TRBJ2-3; CDR3: CASSYSGPGDTQYF
V: TRBV30; J: TRBJ1-5; CDR3: CAWSHGVGQPQHF
V: TRBV27; J: TRBJ1-4; CDR3: CASSLYPGELFF
V: TRBV19; J: TRBJ1-6; CDR3: CASNAGDEYNSPLHF
V: TRBV2; J: TRBJ1-3; CDR3: CASSVTGQGFGNTIYF
V: TRBV5-1; J: TRBJ1-2; CDR3: CASSLGTGVFYGYTF
V: TRBV9; J: TRBJ2-7; CDR3: CASSPGGTGYEQYF